This T cell receptor beta chain is from a study of T-cell memory formation after mild COVID-19. Across the study: Among the donors, TCR clusters were largely specific to each donor. The study, taken as a whole, reports: Mainly in CM and EM were contracting CD4+ clones; CD8+ were in EMRA. The study found balanced CD4/CD8 in clones contracting day 15 to 85 and a CD4+ lean in later expanders. In pre-infection memory, a portion of responding clones appeared, which suggested that cross-reactive memory joined.

This clonotype was detected ten times or more. Its antigen is unknown. TCRdb re-called the 5' RACE reads with MiXCR, one entry per CDR3 protein. The table records about 180,000 distinct CDR3 sequences, approximately 17% of them present only once. V was cut by 2 bases and J by 4 bases, with 10 bases left in between. The germline V gene has CDR1 MNHEY and CDR2 SVGAGI. This CDR3 is built from 14 residues. Sequenced: PBMCs or a T cell subset sorted from them (not recorded which). The chain combines TRBV6-5 with TRBJ2-3; the D call may be TRBD1 or TRBD2 (5 bases each). This TCR came from a man aged 18 to 30 who had mild COVID-19 (a few samples of this study predate the infection). Cell type and time point are not known. The CDR3 here is CASSYRDASDTQYF. The CDR3 nucleotides are TGTGCCAGCAGTTACCGGGACGCCTCAGATACGCAGTATTTT.